The T cell receptor beta chain described here comes from a study of OX40 agonist ivuxolimab in advanced cancers. For the study at large: As their treatment, patients were administered ivuxolimab, an agonistic anti-OX40 (CD134) antibody. Participants could have had prior anti-PD-1, anti-PD-L1 or anti-CTLA-4 therapy, and less than 45% had some. Study outcomes and limitations: Both blood CD4+ and CD8+ T cells showed clonal growth by week 6 at 0.1 to 3.0 mg/kg.

With respect to this clone: What it recognizes is unknown.

Collection of blood occurred at baseline, at cycle 4 day 1, and at cycle 7 day 1. Trimming at V came to 4 bases and at J to 4 bases, leaving 7 bases not matched to a gene. Germline V gene sequence: CDR1 SGHRS, CDR2 YFSETQ. The CDR3 loop spans 16 amino acids. Using immunoSEQ multiplex PCR, the repertoire was profiled, and TCRdb retains in-frame clones only, with some absent. The sample carries under 85,000 clones, about 81% recorded once. The chain has TRBV5-1 and TRBJ2-1; 11 bases are a match to TRBD1. Sequences were derived from CD4+ or CD8+ T cells sorted from blood, sampled in a trial of the OX40 agonist ivuxolimab. This receptor was taken from an adult with an advanced solid tumor such as melanoma, head and neck, liver or kidney cancer. The CDR3 is CASSPGGTGGYNEQFF. The CDR3 DNA is TGCGCCAGCAGCCCGGGCGGGACAGGGGGGTACAATGAGCAGTTCTTC.